The 25 T cell receptor beta chains below come from one sample, sequenced in a study of blood T cell repertoires in COVID-19. Method: immunoSEQ multiplex PCR; TCRdb's copy keeps in-frame clones and lacks some. The sample has about 120,000 clones; about nine tenths are singletons. The sample taken for sequencing was peripheral blood. The source of these receptors is a woman aged 70 to 79 with acute or convalescent COVID-19.

This chain links TRBV4-1 with TRBJ1-1; 7 nucleotides match TRBD1. Trimming at V came to 3 bases and at J to 2 bases, leaving 6 bases not matched to a gene. CDR1 is MGHRA and CDR2 is YSYEKL in the germline V gene. This CDR3 has 15 amino acids. The CDR3 spells CASSHWDSPNTEAFF. Written as DNA, the CDR3 is TGCGCCAGCAGCCATTGGGACAGCCCAAACACTGAAGCTTTCTTT.

Notes on this clone: The same CDR3 can be traced to other DNA sequences in this sample. This chain joins TRBV28 and TRBJ1-2; TRBD1 matches at 9 bases. Germline lookup yields CDR1 MDHEN and CDR2 SYDVKM. CDR3 length: 14 residues. Trimming cost V 5 bases and J 5 bases; bases outside gene matches: 6. The CDR3 spells CASSPGQGGYGYTF. The CDR3 DNA is TGTGCCAGCAGTCCGGGACAGGGAGGATATGGCTACACCTTC.

The chain couples TRBV6-6 to TRBJ1-1; D remains unclear. The CDR3 contains 14 residues. Trimming stripped 5 bases from V and 4 bases from J, with 14 bases between. From germline, CDR1 is MNHNY and CDR2 SVGAGI (reference sequence). CDR3 amino acids: CASSVLSGGTEAFF. For the CDR3, the DNA is TGTGCCAGCAGTGTACTTAGCGGAGGCACTGAAGCTTTCTTT.

This clone was seen only once. The CDR3 sequence: CASSTQGLTNEKLFF. CDR3 nucleotide sequence: TGTGCCAGTTCCACACAGGGGTTAACTAATGAAAAACTGTTTTTT. This chain links TRBV19 with TRBJ1-4, with 7 nucleotides matching TRBD1. CDR3 size: 15 residues. V lost 8 bases and J lost 1; bases outside the gene matches: 7. Germline CDR1 and CDR2: LNHDA and SQIVND (reference sequence).

The chain employs TRBV6-2 or TRBV6-3 and TRBJ2-7, with D maybe TRBD2 (5 bases). CDR1 is MNHEY and CDR2 is SVGEGT in the germline V gene. There are 12 residues in the CDR3. V lost 6 bases, J lost 4 bases, and 10 bases lay in between. The CDR3 is CASSSGVYEQYF. DNA of the CDR3: TGTGCCAGCAGCTCCGGGGTTTACGAGCAGTACTTC.

This sequence joins TRBV28 and TRBJ1-6, with D unresolved. Per germline, CDR1 MDHEN and CDR2 SYDVKM. The V end lost 4 bases, the J end lost 0 bases, and 4 bases lay between the germline ends. The CDR3 has 14 amino acids. As DNA, the CDR3 is TGTGCCAGCAGTTCCGGCTCCTATAATTCACCCCTCCACTTT. Amino acids: CASSSGSYNSPLHF.

The CDR3 region has the DNA TGTGCCACCAGCAGAGATCAGGGACAGGGGCTTTCTCAGCCCCAGCATTTT. Its protein product is CATSRDQGQGLSQPQHF. The chain uses TRBV15 and TRBJ1-5, with 10 positions matching TRBD1. CDR1 and CDR2 (germline): LNHNV, YYDKDF (reference sequence). The CDR3 spans 17 residues. V gave up 0 bases and J gave up 6 bases; unmatched junction bases: 8.

V and J are TRBV19 and TRBJ1-5; D possibly corresponds to TRBD1 (6 bases). The CDR3 runs to 16 residues. CDR1 and CDR2 (germline): LNHDA, SQIVND (reference sequence). Trimming took off 1 base at V and 0 bases at J, with 10 bases between the two ends. This CDR3 reads CASSIARGFSNQPQHF. CDR3 coding DNA: TGTGCCAGTAGTATAGCCAGGGGTTTTAGCAATCAGCCCCAGCATTTT.

The V and J genes are TRBV5-1 and TRBJ2-3, with 8 positions matching TRBD1. This CDR3 region has 13 residues. Trimming removed 9 bases from V and 4 bases from J; junction bases left unmatched: 7. The germline V gene encodes CDR1 SGHRS and CDR2 YFSETQ. For the CDR3, the DNA is TGCGCCACAGGGCAGGGGGCCTCAGATACGCAGTATTTT. It translates to CATGQGASDTQYF.

The V and J genes are TRBV7-9 and TRBJ2-7; a weak D match, TRBD2 (6 bases). In germline, CDR1 is SEHNR, CDR2 FQNEAQ (reference sequence). V dropped 7 bases and J dropped 0 bases, with 16 bases sitting between them. The CDR3 covers 15 residues. In DNA form, the CDR3 reads TGTGCCAGCATCTCGGGGGTGCCCAGCTCCTACGAGCAGTACTTC. Translated, it gives CASISGVPSSYEQYF.

J is TRBJ1-5 and V is TRBV28, with a weak D call TRBD1 (5 bases). V dropped 2 bases and J dropped 7 bases, with 12 bases sitting between them. The germline V gene encodes CDR1 MDHEN and CDR2 SYDVKM. CDR3 size: 14 residues. CDR3 amino acids: CASSLVREGQPQHF. Here the CDR3 DNA reads TGTGCCAGCAGTTTAGTCAGGGAGGGACAGCCCCAGCATTTT. Full variable domain (remainder filled in from reference TRBV28 and TRBJ1-5): DVKVTQSSRYLVKRTGEKVFLECVQDMDHENMFWYRQDPGLGLRLIYFSYDVKMKEKGDIPEGYSVSREKKERFSLILESASTNQTSMYLCASSLVREGQPQHFGDGTRLSIL.

This chain connects TRBV19 to TRBJ1-1, with D hard to call. The CDR3 has 13 residues. CDR1 LNHDA and CDR2 SQIVND come from the germline V gene (reference sequence). Trimming cost V 4 bases and J 5 bases, with 11 bases left between them. The DNA for the CDR3 is TGTGCCAGTAGTACGGGGTTAGTGACTGAAGCTTTCTTT. Its protein is CASSTGLVTEAFF. The full variable domain, in which reference TRBV19 and TRBJ1-1 provide the parts outside the CDR3, is DGGITQSPKYLFRKEGQNVTLSCEQNLNHDAMYWYRQDPGQGLRLIYYSQIVNDFQKGDIAEGYSVSREKKESFPLTVTSAQKNPTAFYLCASSTGLVTEAFFGQGTRLTVV.

The chain couples TRBV3-1 (or the pseudogene TRBV3-2) to TRBJ2-1; 8 bases are a match to TRBD2. In germline, CDR1 is LGHDT, CDR2 YNNKEL (reference sequence). The trim removed 4 bases at V and 7 bases at J, leaving 6 bases unmatched. There are 14 residues in the CDR3. CDR3 DNA sequence: TGTGCCAGCAGCCCCATAAGCGGGGGAAATGAGCAGTTCTTC. Protein product: CASSPISGGNEQFF.

This clone showed up just once. The J gene is TRBJ1-4, the V gene TRBV11-2; D is unclear. The CDR3 has 14 amino acids. V lost 3 bases to trimming and J lost 4 bases, with 9 bases between them. The germline V gene encodes CDR1 SGHAT and CDR2 FQNNGV. The CDR3 DNA is TGTGCCAGCAGCTTCAGGCAGAATAATGAAAAACTGTTTTTT. Its translation: CASSFRQNNEKLFF.

The rearrangement uses TRBV4-1 and TRBJ1-6, with D tentatively TRBD1 (6 bases). The germline V and J ends were trimmed by 4 bases and 5 bases, with 12 bases remaining between them. From germline, CDR1 is MGHRA and CDR2 YSYEKL. The CDR3 contains 15 residues. The CDR3 loop is CASSPNAGDNSPLHF. The CDR3 coding sequence is TGCGCCAGCAGCCCGAACGCAGGGGATAATTCACCCCTCCACTTT.

V and J are TRBV5-1 and TRBJ1-1, with 12 nucleotides matching TRBD1. CDR3 length: 14 residues. With 6 bases clipped from V and 3 bases from J, the junction kept 3 bases outside the gene matches. In germline, CDR1 is SGHRS, CDR2 YFSETQ. In DNA, the CDR3 is TGCGCCAGCAAACGGGACAGGGGGCACACTGAAGCTTTCTTT. Its protein is CASKRDRGHTEAFF.

The chain employs TRBV4-1 and TRBJ2-7; D possibly corresponds to TRBD1 (7 bases). The CDR3 sequence is 15 residues long. V shed 3 bases and J shed 2 bases, with 14 bases lying between them. Germline values: CDR1 MGHRA, CDR2 YSYEKL. The CDR3 DNA is TGCGCCAGCAGCCAGGAGGGGGCGGCTACCTACGAGCAGTACTTC. It specifies CASSQEGAATYEQYF.

This rearrangement joins TRBV23-1 to TRBJ1-5, with D perhaps matching TRBD1 (5 bases). TRBV23-1 is annotated as an ORF whose role is uncertain. This CDR3 comprises 15 residues. V was trimmed by 0 bases and J by 6 bases, leaving 12 bases between them. The CDR3: CASSQSLTDSQPQHF. The CDR3 bases are TGCGCCAGCAGTCAATCGCTCACAGACAGTCAGCCCCAGCATTTT.

The chain employs TRBV6-5 and TRBJ1-2; D not certain. CDR3 size: 13 residues. The germline gives CDR1 MNHEY, CDR2 SVGAGI. V was clipped by 6 bases and J by 8 bases, with 16 bases between them. The chain's CDR3 is CASRRTEGYGYTF. Here the CDR3 DNA reads TGTGCCAGCAGACGGACGGAGGGTTACGGCTACACCTTC.

This clone came up once. The chain combines TRBV27 with TRBJ1-5, with 7 nucleotides matching TRBD1. With 3 bases clipped from V and 3 bases from J, the junction kept 5 bases outside the gene matches. Germline-derived CDR1 and CDR2 are MNHEY and SMNVEV (reference sequence). CDR3 size: 15 residues. CDR3 region: CASSFTGQFNQPQHF. The CDR3 region has the DNA TGTGCCAGCAGTTTTACGGGACAGTTCAATCAGCCCCAGCATTTT.

V is TRBV6-5 and J is TRBJ1-1; TRBD1 matches 7 bases. The germline CDR1 and CDR2 sequences are MNHEY and SVGAGI. Trimming at V came to 6 bases and at J to 1 base, leaving 2 bases not matched to a gene. The CDR3 runs 13 residues. The CDR3 loop is CASRGQENTEAFF. CDR3 DNA sequence: TGTGCCAGCAGAGGACAGGAGAACACTGAAGCTTTCTTT.

This clone came up a few times. The genes are TRBV5-1 and TRBJ2-7; 7 bases are shared with TRBD1. The CDR3 runs to 13 residues. V was pared by 2 bases and J by 6 bases, with 5 bases of the junction left unmatched. Germline V gene sequence: CDR1 SGHRS, CDR2 YFSETQ. The CDR3 protein is CASSLQGSGEQYF. The CDR3 coding sequence is TGCGCCAGCAGCTTACAGGGGTCTGGCGAGCAGTACTTC.

The rearrangement links TRBV2 to TRBJ2-6; 8 bases are shared with TRBD1. This CDR3 comprises 15 residues. Germline CDR1 reads SNHLY; CDR2 reads FYNNEI. V trimming: 4 bases; J trimming: 1 base; junction bases outside the gene matches: 0. This CDR3 reads CASSGQGSGANVLTF. CDR3 in DNA: TGTGCCAGCAGTGGACAGGGGTCTGGGGCCAACGTCCTGACTTTC.

This chain's CDR3 is CASSPPGQAGSNSNQPQHF. The CDR3 nucleotides read TGTGCCAGCTCACCACCGGGACAGGCGGGGAGCAATAGCAATCAGCCCCAGCATTTT. The gene calls are TRBV18 and TRBJ1-5; 8 bases match TRBD1. V shed 0 bases and J 0 bases; nucleotides not matched to a gene: 10. Germline V gene sequence: CDR1 KGHSH, CDR2 LQKENI. This CDR3 region has 19 residues.

This clone has more than one count but fewer than ten. This chain connects TRBV7-3 to TRBJ1-6; D is unresolved. This CDR3 is 15 amino acids long. Trimming took off 2 bases at V and 7 bases at J, with 12 bases between the two ends. Germline lookup yields CDR1 SGHTA and CDR2 FQGTGA. The CDR3 reads CASSLSGRQNSPLHF. CDR3 bases: TGTGCCAGCAGCTTATCGGGGAGACAAAATTCACCCCTCCACTTT.